This T cell receptor (beta chain) was retrieved from a study of CD8 T cells in ankylosing spondylitis. Study observations and caveats: A TCR beta motif of about eight highly homologous variants appeared characteristic of ankylosing spondylitis blood. Both synovial fluid and blood in reactive arthritis had previously been reported to carry some motif variants. Researchers reportedly found disease-linked clones significantly enriched in matched ankylosing spondylitis synovial fluid.

As regards this clonotype: What it binds is unknown.

As the method for making TCR beta libraries, quantitative 5'-RACE with molecular barcodes was used. TCRdb processed the 5' RACE reads anew with MiXCR; each CDR3 protein has one entry. The sample shows over 400,000 distinct CDR3 sequences, roughly 26% of them seen only once. Between the trimmed V and J ends, which lost 5 bases and 5 bases, there was a span of 5 bases. The CDR3 loop spans 11 amino acids. The chain carries TRBV12-3 or TRBV12-4 and TRBJ2-3; D remains ambiguous. The sequenced sample consisted of blood, either unsorted or a sorted T cell fraction (not recorded which). The receptor was isolated from a male donor with ankylosing spondylitis. The CDR3 sequence: CASSNLDTQYF. The CDR3, as DNA: TGTGCCAGCAGTAACCTAGATACGCAGTATTTT.